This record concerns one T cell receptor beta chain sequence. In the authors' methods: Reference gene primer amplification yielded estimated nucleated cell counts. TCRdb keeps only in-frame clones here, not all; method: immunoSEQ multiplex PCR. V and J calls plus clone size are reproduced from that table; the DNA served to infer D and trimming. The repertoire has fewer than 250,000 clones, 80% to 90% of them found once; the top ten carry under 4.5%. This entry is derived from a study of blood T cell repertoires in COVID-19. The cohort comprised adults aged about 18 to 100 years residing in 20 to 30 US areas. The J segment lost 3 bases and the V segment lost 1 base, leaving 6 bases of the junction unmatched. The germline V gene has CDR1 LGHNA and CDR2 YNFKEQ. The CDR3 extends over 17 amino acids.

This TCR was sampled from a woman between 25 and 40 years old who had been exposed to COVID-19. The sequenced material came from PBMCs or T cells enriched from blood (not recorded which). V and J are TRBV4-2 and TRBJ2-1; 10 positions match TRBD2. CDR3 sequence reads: CASSQGSSGRDYNEQFF. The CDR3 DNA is TGTGCCAGCAGCCAAGGTTCTAGCGGGAGAGACTACAATGAGCAGTTCTTC.